This T cell receptor beta chain was observed in a study of T cell responses to AZD1222 COVID-19 vaccine. Assay used: immunoSEQ multiplex PCR; TCRdb lists only in-frame clones, some missing. The sample lists about 24,000 clones; around 83% were seen once. Germline lookup yields CDR1 MDHEN and CDR2 SYDVKM. The CDR3 is made up of 15 amino acids. Unmatched junction bases numbered 11, after V lost 6 bases and J lost 6 bases. The starting material was peripheral blood, obtained 28 days after the second AZD1222 dose. V gene TRBV28 combines with J gene TRBJ2-7, with TRBD1 matching 10 bases. The TCR comes from an adult who received the AZD1222 COVID-19 vaccine. The CDR3 DNA reads TGTGCCAGCAGGCGAGCCGGGACAGGGGTAGGCGAGCAGTACTTC. Translated: CASRRAGTGVGEQYF.